This TCR beta chain came from a study of identical twins (dated by TCRdb to 2015 to 2016). In the study overall: The study deep-sequenced TCR alpha and beta repertoires from monozygotic twins, unrelated adults of various ages and cord blood to test whether fetal clonotypes persist. To rule out contamination, the twin experiments were replicated at different times with different library preparation protocols.

To prepare the library, 5' RACE was applied. Sequencing was performed on an Illumina HiSeq 2000. A universal primer binding site was introduced by template switching, and a unique molecular identifier was present in the final cDNA, enabling accurate counting of TCR cDNA molecules. Specific primers in the conserved constant-segment region were used to synthesize first-strand cDNA for TCR alpha and beta chains. Each cDNA library was double barcoded, with a SMART-Mk sample barcode plus Illumina barcodes, to control for contamination. Two successive PCR steps introduced TruSeq adapter sequences along with Illumina sample barcodes. TCR alpha and beta cDNA libraries were sequenced on the Illumina HiSeq platform with custom primers. The original methods were these. MiGEC processed the raw reads to extract unique molecular identifiers, while MiXCR was used to determine the CDR3 positions. For each individual, recombination models were inferred using an EM algorithm with the repgenHMM and IGoR tools. The analysis of shared clonotypes was done with the tcR package in R, with sharing normalized by the product of cloneset sizes. To study raw recombination free of thymic and clonal selection effects, out-of-frame nonproductive sequences were analyzed. TCRdb trimmed the raw reads at Q25, called clones with MiXCR and kept productive beta chains. Each CDR3 protein gets just one entry, which takes the most common genes and DNA from the rows behind it. TCRdb, not the original authors, processed these V and J calls. The sample table records approximately 350,000 distinct CDR3 sequences; over 9% of these occur just once. Around 7.8% of the sample is taken by the ten largest.

Study-wide conclusions, independent of this receptor: A weaker excess of twin sharing was found in beta out-of-frame sequences because the signal-to-noise ratio was lowered by fewer shared sequences. Abundant cord blood beta clonotypes carried fewer insertions; young adult naive repertoires showed a weaker similar trend, while memory repertoires showed none. Because the same donors could not be followed over many years, the conclusions depended on cross-sectional statistical analysis. Zero-insertion analyses could be partly confounded by invariant T cells such as MAIT and iNKT, although diverse VJ usage argued against such confounding for most clonotypes. Compared with coincidental sharing between unrelated individuals, out-of-frame TCR alpha sequences shared between twins showed an excess of sequences with low generation probability. Recombination models systematically underestimated out-of-frame TCR alpha sharing in monozygotic twins but agreed with sharing between unrelated individuals.

CDR1 and CDR2, looked up from the germline V gene, are SGHAT and FQNNGV. The CDR3 holds 16 amino acids from the cysteine to the phenylalanine. Only CDR3 DNA is held: 48 bases, read in frame from base 1. Compared with germline, V lacks 2 bases and J lacks 8 bases; bases without a gene match: 11. Only a few counts were recorded for this clonotype. Its specific antigen is unknown. No much larger clone exists at a distance of one base, and base qualities are not known. All donors were healthy Caucasians. The twin cohort consisted of three pairs of female monozygotic twins, all aged roughly 18 to 30 years. Positive isolation kits from Invitrogen were used to isolate the CD4+ and CD8+ T cell populations. These data were also reused for a study on yellow fever vaccine responses in identical twins. The second source states: The authors reported that the T cell response to vaccination in identical twins appeared partly convergent and partly personalized. In the study, vaccine-responding T cell clones were precisely tracked in identical twins.

This TCR was recovered from a woman aged 18-29 years in good health. This sequence uses TRBV11-2 and TRBJ1-2, with 10 bases in between that match TRBD1. Specimen: CD8+ T cells sorted from blood. The bases read TGTGCCAGCAGCTTACCCATGGACAGGGGGAGACAAGGCTACACCTTC. Its amino acids are CASSLPMDRGRQGYTF.